Listed here are 27 T cell receptor beta chains from one sample, sequenced in a study of blood T cell repertoires in COVID-19. Here immunoSEQ multiplex PCR was the method, and the copy in TCRdb shows in-frame clones only, minus some. The sample gives about 300,000 clones, roughly 87% of which show up once; approximately 5.4% is in the top ten. Sequences were obtained from PBMCs or T cells enriched from blood (not recorded which). These TCRs come from a woman aged 30 to 39 who had recovered from COVID-19.

V is TRBV2 and J is TRBJ2-1, with TRBD2 matching 8 bases. With V trimmed by 2 bases and J by 3 bases, 6 bases remained unmatched. The CDR3 spans 16 residues. From germline, CDR1 is SNHLY and CDR2 FYNNEI. The CDR3: CASSELSSGLYNEQFF. DNA of the CDR3: TGTGCCAGCAGTGAATTATCTAGCGGGCTCTACAATGAGCAGTTCTTC.

This clone was picked up one time. The V and J genes are TRBV4-1 and TRBJ1-3; D is uncertain. The CDR3 is made up of 15 amino acids. Per the germline V gene, CDR1 is MGHRA and CDR2 is YSYEKL. V was shortened by 1 base and J by 0 bases, with 7 bases between the two germline ends. The CDR3 sequence is CASSQGIYSGNTIYF. The CDR3 DNA follows: TGCGCCAGCAGCCAAGGTATCTACTCTGGAAACACCATATATTTT.

The chain recombines TRBV6-5 with TRBJ1-1, with 7 bases aligning to TRBD1. V lost 6 bases to trimming and J lost 5 bases; unmatched junction nucleotides: 6. Germline V CDR1 and CDR2: MNHEY, SVGAGI. There are 13 residues in the CDR3. CDR3 sequence reads: CASRAHRGTEAFF. The CDR3 DNA is TGTGCCAGCAGAGCGCACAGGGGAACTGAAGCTTTCTTT.

This clone was observed a few times. The chain is built from TRBV9 and TRBJ1-2, with D possibly matching TRBD1 (6 bases). The CDR3 length is 15 residues. CDR1 and CDR2 from the germline V gene are SGDLS and YYNGEE. Trimming took off 4 bases at V and 7 bases at J, with 20 bases between the two ends. The CDR3 coding sequence is TGTGCCAGCAGCCGGGGGGGCGCCCAGGATGGTGGCTACACCTTC. Translation: CASSRGGAQDGGYTF. Using reference TRBV9 and TRBJ1-2 for the parts outside the CDR3, the full variable domain is DSGVTQTPKHLITATGQRVTLRCSPRSGDLSVYWYQQSLDQGLQFLIQYYNGEERAKGNILERFSAQQFPDLHSELNLSSLELGDSALYFCASSRGGAQDGGYTFGSGTRLTVV.

The CDR3 DNA sequence: TGTGCCATCAGTGGGGGGACAGGGAGCGTGAACACTGAAGCTTTCTTT. It translates to CAISGGTGSVNTEAFF. This rearrangement joins TRBV10-3 to TRBJ1-1, with TRBD1 matching over 9 bases. Germline V CDR1 and CDR2: ENHRY, SYGVKD. CDR3 length: 16 residues. With V trimmed by 4 bases and J by 0 bases, 6 bases remained unmatched.

The chain carries TRBV11-2 and TRBJ1-5; TRBD1 aligns across 7 bases. The CDR3 spans 15 residues. V shed 1 base, J shed 6 bases, and the junction held 6 bases outside the gene matches. Germline V gene lookup returns CDR1 SGHAT and CDR2 FQNNGV. CDR3 sequence: CASSLGDRVGQPQHF. CDR3 nucleotides: TGTGCCAGCAGCTTAGGCGACAGGGTTGGTCAGCCCCAGCATTTT.

The chain uses TRBV9 and TRBJ2-3; 15 nucleotides match TRBD2. Germline lookup yields CDR1 SGDLS and CDR2 YYNGEE. J lost 0 bases, V lost 3 bases, and 5 bases had no gene match. There are 18 residues in the CDR3. The CDR3 DNA follows: TGTGCCAGCAGCGCGGGGACTAGCGGGGGGTCTAGCACAGATACGCAGTATTTT. This sequence encodes CASSAGTSGGSSTDTQYF.

This chain joins TRBV15 and TRBJ1-1; 8 nucleotides match TRBD1. CDR3 length: 17 amino acids. Trimming at V came to 3 bases and at J to 3 bases, leaving 12 bases not matched to a gene. CDR1 is LNHNV and CDR2 is YYDKDF in the germline V gene (reference sequence). CDR3 residues: CATSSWGGRGRDTEAFF. In nucleotides, the CDR3 is TGTGCCACCAGCAGTTGGGGCGGCAGGGGGCGGGACACTGAAGCTTTCTTT. The variable domain in full, with the rest retrieved from reference TRBV15 and TRBJ1-1, is DAMVIQNPRYQVTQFGKPVTLSCSQTLNHNVMYWYQQKSSQAPKLLFHYYDKDFNNEADTPDNFQSRRPNTSFCFLDIRSPGLGDTAMYLCATSSWGGRGRDTEAFFGQGTRLTVV.

This chain connects TRBV12-3 or TRBV12-4 to TRBJ1-1; a possible D gene is TRBD1 (6 bases). This CDR3 comprises 11 residues. V lost 7 bases, J lost 10 bases, and 13 bases lay in between. The chain's CDR3 is CASTAGAGAFF. The CDR3 DNA reads TGTGCCAGCACTGCGGGGGCCGGAGCTTTCTTT.

The chain combines TRBV18 with TRBJ2-7; the D gene is possibly TRBD1 (5 bases). With 1 base removed from V and 6 bases from J, the gap between germline ends came to 13 bases. CDR3 length: 14 residues. CDR1 and CDR2 from the germline V gene are KGHSH and LQKENI. The CDR3 DNA sequence: TGTGCCAGCTCACCACTCGCCAGGGAAAGCGAGCAGTACTTC. Translated, it gives CASSPLARESEQYF.

The rearrangement joins TRBV3-1 (or the pseudogene TRBV3-2) to TRBJ2-2; D uncertain. Germline V CDR1 and CDR2: LGHDT, YNNKEL (reference sequence). V lost 1 base and J 6 bases, leaving 12 bases between the germline ends. The CDR3 is 15 residues long. CDR3 amino acids: CASSQAVSYPGELFF. CDR3 nucleotides: TGTGCCAGCAGCCAAGCGGTTTCATACCCCGGGGAGCTGTTTTTT.

J is TRBJ1-1 and V is TRBV10-3; 10 bases align to TRBD1. In germline, CDR1 is ENHRY, CDR2 SYGVKD. This CDR3 is built from 18 residues. V lost 4 bases and J lost 1; bases outside the gene matches: 12. The CDR3 protein is CAISGHPGQGRKNTEAFF. CDR3 DNA: TGTGCCATCAGTGGGCACCCGGGACAGGGGCGTAAGAACACTGAAGCTTTCTTT.

This clone came up once. This rearrangement joins TRBV5-1 to TRBJ2-1; 11 nucleotides match TRBD2. Germline lookup yields CDR1 SGHRS and CDR2 YFSETQ. V dropped 3 bases and J dropped 2; count of bases not matched to a gene: 1. There are 15 residues in the CDR3. CDR3 DNA: TGCGCCAGCAGCTCGACTAGCGGGACCTACAATGAGCAGTTCTTC. Its translation is CASSSTSGTYNEQFF.

The chain recombines TRBV21-1 with TRBJ2-7; the D call TRBD1 from the table was never checked on the DNA. TRBV21-1 counts as a pseudogene. The CDR3 spans 13 residues. Here the CDR3 reads CASIVPGPGEQYF. The CDR3 DNA sequence: TGTGCCAGCATCGTCCCAGGACCAGGGGAGCAGTACTTC.

The chain employs TRBV19 and TRBJ1-1; the D gene is possibly TRBD1 (5 bases). CDR1 is LNHDA and CDR2 is SQIVND in the germline V gene (reference sequence). The CDR3 sequence is 12 residues long. V was shortened by 8 bases and J by 1 base, with 8 bases between the two germline ends. The CDR3 loop reads CASLTGNTEAFF. The CDR3 bases are TGTGCCAGTCTCACAGGGAACACTGAAGCTTTCTTT. Full variable domain (remainder filled in from reference TRBV19 and TRBJ1-1): DGGITQSPKYLFRKEGQNVTLSCEQNLNHDAMYWYRQDPGQGLRLIYYSQIVNDFQKGDIAEGYSVSREKKESFPLTVTSAQKNPTAFYLCASLTGNTEAFFGQGTRLTVV.

This chain joins TRBV6-5 and TRBJ2-7; tentative D call: TRBD2 (6 bases). Germline lookup yields CDR1 MNHEY and CDR2 SVGAGI. V was trimmed by 3 bases and J by 5 bases, leaving 17 bases between them. This CDR3 comprises 15 residues. CDR3 in amino acids: CASSYSGTPMDEQYF. DNA for the CDR3: TGTGCCAGCAGTTATTCCGGGACTCCGATGGACGAGCAGTACTTC.

This clone was counted a few times. V and J are TRBV11-2 and TRBJ2-4, with D possibly TRBD2 on 6 matching bases. The V gene lost 5 bases and the J gene lost 6 bases, with 14 bases spanning the gap. This CDR3 is built from 14 residues. Germline V gene sequence: CDR1 SGHAT, CDR2 FQNNGV. CDR3 region: CASSLAGGRNIQYF. Written as DNA, the CDR3 is TGTGCCAGCAGCCTGGCTGGGGGGAGAAACATTCAGTACTTC.

The V gene is TRBV3-1 (or the pseudogene TRBV3-2), the J gene TRBJ2-7; 9 bases match TRBD1. Trimming at V came to 3 bases and at J to 4 bases, leaving 7 bases not matched to a gene. Germline CDR1 and CDR2: LGHDT and YNNKEL (reference sequence). CDR3 size: 15 residues. Here the CDR3 reads CASSHHRGRVYEQYF. The CDR3 DNA is TGTGCCAGCAGCCATCACAGGGGGCGCGTTTACGAGCAGTACTTC.

This sequence joins TRBV2 and TRBJ1-5; D is ambiguous. Trimming removed 2 bases from V and 3 bases from J, with 8 bases in between. This CDR3 region has 14 residues. The germline V gene has CDR1 SNHLY and CDR2 FYNNEI. The CDR3 sequence is CASSESGFNQPQHF. CDR3 in DNA: TGTGCCAGCAGTGAATCCGGGTTCAATCAGCCCCAGCATTTT.

The chain couples TRBV3-1 (or the pseudogene TRBV3-2) to TRBJ1-1; TRBD1 is a possible D gene (5 bases). The CDR3 extends over 13 amino acids. The germline V gene encodes CDR1 LGHDT and CDR2 YNNKEL (reference sequence). Trimming took off 2 bases at V and 2 bases at J, with 6 bases between the two ends. The CDR3 is CASSQQGNTEAFF. In DNA form, the CDR3 reads TGTGCCAGCAGCCAACAGGGAAACACTGAAGCTTTCTTT.

The chain combines TRBV5-1 with TRBJ2-3, with 12 bases that match TRBD2. The germline V gene has CDR1 SGHRS and CDR2 YFSETQ. This CDR3 contains 18 residues. J was trimmed by 4 bases and V by 4 bases; bases with no gene match: 13. In nucleotides, the CDR3 is TGCGCCAGCAGCCTTCGTCCTAGCGGGGGGGCCGGATCAGATACGCAGTATTTT. Amino acids: CASSLRPSGGAGSDTQYF.

The V gene is TRBV19, the J gene TRBJ1-4, with D unresolved. This CDR3 contains 11 residues. CDR1 is LNHDA and CDR2 is SQIVND in the germline V gene (reference sequence). V was cut by 6 bases and J by 7 bases, with 6 bases left in between. The CDR3 nucleotides read TGTGCCAGTAGCTCCGTTGAAAAACTGTTTTTT. It yields the protein CASSSVEKLFF.

The J gene is TRBJ2-3, the V gene TRBV19, with 12 nucleotides matching TRBD2. This CDR3 is built from 16 residues. J gave up 2 bases and V 4 bases, and 4 bases lay outside the gene matches. Germline V gives CDR1 LNHDA, CDR2 SQIVND (reference sequence). This CDR3 is CASSTTSGGYTDTQYF. Here the CDR3 DNA reads TGTGCCAGTAGTACTACTAGCGGGGGGTACACAGATACGCAGTATTTT.

DNA for the CDR3: TGTGCCAGCACCCCAAGGGGGAGGGTTGGAGGGACCCAGTACTTC. This sequence encodes CASTPRGRVGGTQYF. V gene TRBV25-1 combines with J gene TRBJ2-5, with a possible D match to TRBD2 (7 bases). The CDR3 runs to 15 residues. Germline V gene sequence: CDR1 MGHDK, CDR2 SYGVNS. V was trimmed by 7 bases and J by 7 bases, leaving 22 bases between them.

The CDR3 DNA sequence: TGTGCCAGTAGCCTTGGACAGGGCCTCGGTGAAAAACTGTTTTTT. It yields the protein CASSLGQGLGEKLFF. V and J are TRBV19 and TRBJ1-4; 8 nucleotides agree with TRBD1. The CDR3 totals 15 residues. V was clipped by 6 bases and J by 7 bases; unmatched bases: 10. In germline, CDR1 is LNHDA, CDR2 SQIVND (reference sequence).

This clone was observed once. The chain uses TRBV9 and TRBJ1-2; 9 nucleotides match TRBD1. CDR3 length equals 17 residues. From germline, CDR1 is SGDLS and CDR2 YYNGEE. Trimming took 4 bases from V and 8 from J; bases not matched to a gene: 18. In nucleotides, the CDR3 is TGTGCCAGCAGCCCCGACCGCTGGACAGGGGCGAGAGTCGGCTACACCTTC. This codes for CASSPDRWTGARVGYTF. The variable domain in full, with the rest retrieved from reference TRBV9 and TRBJ1-2, is DSGVTQTPKHLITATGQRVTLRCSPRSGDLSVYWYQQSLDQGLQFLIQYYNGEERAKGNILERFSAQQFPDLHSELNLSSLELGDSALYFCASSPDRWTGARVGYTFGSGTRLTVV.

This chain links TRBV5-1 with TRBJ2-3; D perhaps matches TRBD1 (5 bases). Germline V lookup: CDR1 SGHRS, CDR2 YFSETQ. The germline V and J ends were trimmed by 4 bases and 0 bases, with 18 bases remaining between them. CDR3 length equals 17 residues. The CDR3 coding sequence is TGCGCCAGCAGCCTACAAGGGGTGGGAACTAGCACAGATACGCAGTATTTT. Its translation: CASSLQGVGTSTDTQYF.